These T cell receptor beta chains were read from a single sample in a study of breast tumors, draining lymph nodes, adjacent tissues. A single record per CDR3 protein comes from TCRdb applying MiXCR to the multiplex PCR reads. The table records about 230,000 distinct CDR3 sequences, roughly 30% of them present only once. The sample comprised axillary lymph node tissue. These receptors all come from a female donor with breast cancer. Some clones in this sample may be carry-over from other donors' samples. The CDR3 runs from the conserved cysteine through the conserved F or W. The D gene is left open where the match is weak. Size is stated for part of the rows, as once, few or many counts, or as a class when the clone is expanded.

D: NA; J: TRBJ2-5; V: TRBV5-6; size: NA; DNA: TGTGCCAGCAGCTTGTATGGCTTTGAGAGCCAGTACTTC; CDR3: CASSLYGFESQYF
D: NA; J: TRBJ1-5; V: TRBV19; size: NA; DNA: TGTGCCAGTAGTACAGGCGAGACCCAGCATTTT; CDR3: CASSTGETQHF
D: NA; J: TRBJ1-5; V: TRBV29-1; size: NA; DNA: TGTGCCAGGGACCCGCTTCAAGATAGCAATCAGCCCCAGCATTTT; CDR3: CARDPLQDSNQPQHF
D: TRBD2; J: TRBJ2-2; V: TRBV20-1; size: many; DNA: TGCAGTGCTAGAGGACTAGCGGGAGGGGGACCCTCGAACACCGGGGAGCTGTTTTTT; CDR3: CSARGLAGGGPSNTGELFF
D: TRBD2; J: TRBJ2-2; V: TRBV2; size: many; DNA: TGTGCCAGTGGCAAGAGCGGGAGGAGAACCGGGGAGCTGTTTTTT; CDR3: CASGKSGRRTGELFF
D: TRBD2; J: TRBJ2-1; V: TRBV5-1; size: many; DNA: TGCGCCAGCAGCTCGGGGGGAGCGAGCAATGAGCAGTTCTTC; CDR3: CASSSGGASNEQFF
D: NA; J: TRBJ2-4; V: TRBV6-2/TRBV6-3; size: NA; DNA: TGTGCCAGCAGTTACTCGGGCAGGGCCGGTTCGAACATTCAGTACTTC; CDR3: CASSYSGRAGSNIQYF
D: NA; J: TRBJ1-6; V: TRBV7-3; size: many; DNA: TGTGCCAGCAGCTTAAATCCCAGGGGAAATTCACCCCTCCACTTT; CDR3: CASSLNPRGNSPLHF
D: NA; J: TRBJ2-3; V: TRBV9; size: many; DNA: TGTGCCAGCAGCGGGGACGGGGGCGCTTCAGATACGCAGTATTTT; CDR3: CASSGDGGASDTQYF
D: TRBD2; J: TRBJ2-1; V: TRBV7-9; size: NA; DNA: TGTGCCAGCAGCTTGGCGGGAGGGGTGTACAATGAGCAGTTCTTC; CDR3: CASSLAGGVYNEQFF
D: TRBD2; J: TRBJ2-2; V: TRBV7-2; size: many; DNA: TGTGCCAGCACGGGTAGGCTAGCGGGAAAGACCGGGGAGCTGTTTTTT; CDR3: CASTGRLAGKTGELFF
D: TRBD2; J: TRBJ2-3; V: TRBV20-1; size: many; DNA: TGCAGTGCTAGCGACTCGCGGGAGGATACGCAGTATTTT; CDR3: CSASDSREDTQYF
D: TRBD2; J: TRBJ2-7; V: TRBV20-1; size: many; DNA: TGCAGTGCTTTTCCGGGAGGGAGCTCCTACGAGCAGTACTTC; CDR3: CSAFPGGSSYEQYF
D: TRBD1; J: TRBJ1-5; V: TRBV29-1; size: NA; DNA: TGCAGCGTTTCCCGGGACAGTGATAGCAATCAGCCCCAGCATTTT; CDR3: CSVSRDSDSNQPQHF
D: NA; J: TRBJ2-7; V: TRBV29-1; size: NA; DNA: TGCAGCGTTATAAGTGAGGGCGAGCAGTACTTC; CDR3: CSVISEGEQYF
D: NA; J: TRBJ2-5; V: TRBV5-8; size: many; DNA: TGTGCCAGCAGCTTTGCCCGTTGGGGAAGCCAAGAGACCCAGTACTTC; CDR3: CASSFARWGSQETQYF
D: TRBD2; J: TRBJ2-3; V: TRBV7-2; size: NA; DNA: TGTGCCAGCAGCCGTCGACAGGGGCCCCCCTCTACTAGCGGGAGTAATGAGCAGTATTTT; CDR3: CASSRRQGPPSTSGSNEQYF
D: NA; J: TRBJ1-1; V: TRBV29-1; size: NA; DNA: TGCAGCGTCAAGGGGGGGTACACTGAAGCTTTCTTT; CDR3: CSVKGGYTEAFF
D: NA; J: TRBJ2-2; V: TRBV11-2; size: many; DNA: TGTGCCAGCAGCTTAGGGGGAGGAACCACCGGGGAGCTGTTTTTT; CDR3: CASSLGGGTTGELFF
D: NA; J: TRBJ2-1; V: TRBV7-2; size: many; DNA: TGTGCCAGCAGCTTCCCGACTAGGCAGAATGAGCAGTTCTTC; CDR3: CASSFPTRQNEQFF
D: NA; J: TRBJ2-7; V: TRBV7-9; size: many; DNA: TGTGCCAGCAGTTCCGGACGGGAGCGCTCCTACGAGCAGTACTTC; CDR3: CASSSGRERSYEQYF
D: NA; J: TRBJ2-5; V: TRBV20-1; size: many; DNA: TGCAGTGCTCCCCGGGCGGGCTCGTACCAAGAGACCCAGTACTTC; CDR3: CSAPRAGSYQETQYF
D: NA; J: TRBJ1-3; V: TRBV7-9; size: NA; DNA: TGTGCCAGCAGCTTTACTACCAGCAGGGGTGGAAACACCCTATATTTT; CDR3: CASSFTTSRGGNTLYF
D: NA; J: TRBJ2-7; V: TRBV7-2; size: many; DNA: TGTGCCAGCAGCCCCAGGACTCCTCCCTACGAGCAGTACTTC; CDR3: CASSPRTPPYEQYF
D: NA; J: TRBJ2-2; V: TRBV29-1; size: many; DNA: TGCAGCGTTGGGGACACCGGGGAGCTGTTTTTT; CDR3: CSVGDTGELFF
D: NA; J: TRBJ2-1; V: TRBV7-2; size: NA; DNA: TGTGCCAGCAGCTTATCCGGGGTAGGGCAGTTCTTC; CDR3: CASSLSGVGQFF
D: NA; J: TRBJ2-7; V: TRBV18; size: few; DNA: TGTGCCAGCTCACCAAAGAGTAGCGGGACAGGCTACGAGCAGTACTTC; CDR3: CASSPKSSGTGYEQYF